A single sample is the source of the 2 T cell receptor beta chains below, sequenced in a study of blood T cell repertoires in COVID-19. Libraries were prepared by immunoSEQ multiplex PCR; TCRdb keeps only in-frame clonotypes and omits some of them. The table has roughly 150,000 clones, 70% to 85% seen once; the top ten hold 1.5% to 2%. Material: PBMCs or T cells enriched from blood (not recorded which). Receptor source: a young woman who had been exposed to COVID-19.

This chain uses TRBV10-3 with TRBJ1-6; TRBD1 matches 8 bases. Trimming removed 10 bases from V and 5 bases from J; junction bases left unmatched: 16. The CDR3 loop spans 17 amino acids. CDR1 is ENHRY and CDR2 is SYGVKD in the germline V gene. The CDR3 protein is CATRGPGGAPDNSPLHF. The CDR3 nucleotides are TGTGCCACCAGGGGACCAGGGGGCGCCCCTGATAATTCACCCCTCCACTTT.

The genes are TRBV6-5 and TRBJ1-1, with D perhaps matching TRBD1 (6 bases). Germline V gene data show CDR1 as MNHEY and CDR2 as SVGAGI. The length of the CDR3 is 15 residues. V was shortened by 7 bases and J by 0 bases, with 15 bases between the two germline ends. CDR3 loop: CASTPGTNMNTEAFF. The CDR3 DNA reads TGTGCCAGCACCCCTGGGACAAATATGAACACTGAAGCTTTCTTT.